This T cell receptor (beta chain) was sequenced during a study of cytomegalovirus exposure and HLA in healthy donors. Study background: Unique TCR beta sequences numbering approximately 100 million came from approximately 180 million T cells in an earlier analysis.

Study results and limitations: The study had only CMV serostatus as immune exposure information. Follow-up analysis found HLA locus-dependent TCR association rates, highest for DRB1 and lowest for HLA-C.

Germline V lookup: CDR1 KGHSH, CDR2 LQKENI. The CDR3 contains 14 residues. V shed 2 bases and J shed 4 bases, with 11 bases lying between them. A word on this clone: What it binds is not known.

The primer mix had 60 Vbeta and 13 Jbeta primers. In the study's own analysis: A follow-up analysis tallied tens of millions of unique TCR beta chains, roughly 11 million shared. TCRdb's table, derived via immunoSEQ multiplex PCR, lists solely in-frame clones and lacks some. The V and J calls and clone size are taken from that table; D and trimming were inferred from the DNA. Reported are approximately 180,000 clones; the ten largest clones contain approximately 6.9%. The gene calls are TRBV18 and TRBJ1-2; D remains unclear. The origin of this receptor is a man between 25 and 39 years old in good health and CMV-seronegative. The sequencing input was PBMCs. The CDR3 loop reads CASSPIERSYGYTF. CDR3 DNA: TGTGCCAGCTCACCAATCGAGCGGTCCTATGGCTACACCTTC.